A single T cell receptor (beta chain) is shown here with its context. Its antigen is not known. This sample was taken from a study of CD8 T cells in ankylosing spondylitis. Broader study findings: One TCR beta motif, made up of about 8 highly homologous variants, appeared characteristic of ankylosing spondylitis blood. Reportedly, matched ankylosing spondylitis synovial fluid was significantly enriched for disease-linked clones.

Each TCR beta library was made by quantitative 5'-RACE that incorporated molecular barcodes. MiXCR was run by TCRdb on the 5' RACE reads, yielding one entry per CDR3 protein. The data show 500,000 to 650,000 distinct CDR3 sequences, about 5% seen once. Germline assignment: CDR1 SGHTA and CDR2 FQGNSA. The CDR3 is made up of 17 amino acids. V lost 1 base, J lost 2 bases, and 18 bases lay in between. The chain couples TRBV7-2 to TRBJ2-7; D gene ambiguous. This receptor was obtained from a male donor with ankylosing spondylitis. The sample consisted of blood, either unsorted or a sorted T cell fraction (not recorded which). The CDR3 spells CASSLGMGGYNTYEQYF. CDR3 bases: TGTGCCAGCAGCTTAGGTATGGGCGGCTATAATACCTACGAGCAGTACTTC.